Following are 14 T cell receptor beta chains from one sample sequenced in a study of blood T cells in healthy people across ages. Primed by a sample-barcoded 5' primer and a J-beta primer mix, a second PCR proceeded for about 7 to 11 cycles. TCRdb called the 5' RACE reads again in MiXCR, with one record for every CDR3 protein. The profile shows more than 800,000 distinct CDR3 sequences, around 30% of them singletons. What was sequenced was blood. The origin of the receptors is an elderly woman in good health.

The table lists this clonotype with a few counts. With a much larger clone just one base away, this may be a read error. V is TRBV5-6 and J is TRBJ2-5; D unclear. The J call may be incorrect, as the DNA end agrees better with TRBJ2-1. Looked up from germline, CDR1 is SGHDT and CDR2 is YYEEEE. CDR3 length: 13 amino acids. CDR3 sequence: CASSLDRQETQFF. CDR3 nucleotides: TGTGCCAGCAGCTTGGACAGACAAGAGACCCAGTTCTTC.

V is TRBV7-2 and J is TRBJ2-7; the match to TRBD2 covers 12 bases. Per germline, CDR1 SGHTA and CDR2 FQGNSA. Trimming cost V 4 bases and J 7 bases; bases outside gene matches: 8. The CDR3 extends over 15 amino acids. The CDR3 nucleotides read TGTGCCAGCAGCTCCAGACTAGCGGGGGATCATGAGCAGTACTTC. Translating it yields CASSSRLAGDHEQYF.

This clonotype came up many times. This chain uses TRBV10-3 with TRBJ2-2, with 9 positions matching TRBD1. The CDR3 has 20 residues. Germline V lookup: CDR1 ENHRY, CDR2 SYGVKD. J gave up 4 bases and V 0 bases, and 15 bases lay outside the gene matches. The CDR3 loop is CAISESFGTGRAGVTGELFF. The CDR3 coding sequence is TGTGCCATCAGTGAGTCGTTCGGGACAGGGCGCGCGGGCGTCACCGGGGAGCTGTTTTTT.

At least ten counts were recorded for this clonotype. The V and J genes are TRBV9 and TRBJ2-3, with D possibly being TRBD1 or TRBD2 (5 bases each). The CDR3 extends over 13 amino acids. V lost 5 bases to trimming and J lost 3 bases, with 10 bases between them. Germline CDR1 SGDLS, CDR2 YYNGEE. CDR3 region: CASSHEGTDTQYF. CDR3 nucleotides: TGTGCCAGCAGTCATGAGGGGACAGATACGCAGTATTTT.

This clonotype was seen a handful of times. The chain joins TRBV28 to TRBJ2-3; D might be TRBD2 (5 bases). CDR1 MDHEN and CDR2 SYDVKM come from the germline V gene. V lost 8 bases and J lost 2, with 17 bases in between. The CDR3 consists of 15 residues. CDR3 DNA sequence: TGTGCCAGCCCCCCGAGCGGTATCATCACAGATACGCAGTATTTT. Protein sequence: CASPPSGIITDTQYF.

This clonotype occurred many times. The V gene is TRBV21-1, the J gene TRBJ2-4; no check of the table's D call, TRBD1, against the DNA was made. TRBV21-1 is a listed pseudogene. The CDR3 length is 18 residues. CDR3 nucleotide sequence: TGTGCCAGCAGCAAAGTCCCACAGGTAGCCTTGTCCAAAAACATTCAGTACTTC. It encodes CASSKVPQVALSKNIQYF.

A word on this clonotype: This may come from a read error, since a much larger clone is one base off. The chain couples TRBV20-1 to TRBJ2-4; D possibly corresponds to TRBD1 (5 bases). With 5 bases removed from V and 3 bases from J, the gap between germline ends came to 20 bases. The CDR3 loop spans 16 amino acids. Germline assignment: CDR1 DFQATT and CDR2 SNEGSKA (reference sequence). The CDR3 region is CSAPMDWMGLKNIQYF. Here the CDR3 DNA reads TGCAGTGCTCCAATGGATTGGATGGGGCTCAAAAACATTCAGTACTTC.

The chain carries TRBV7-2 and TRBJ1-1; weak D call: TRBD1 (5 bases). Trimming took 6 bases from V and 1 from J, leaving 15 bases between them. Germline CDR1 reads SGHTA; CDR2 reads FQGNSA. The CDR3 totals 15 residues. CDR3 DNA: TGTGCCAGCAGACCGGGGGGGGTTGAGAACACTGAAGCTTTCTTT. This gives the protein CASRPGGVENTEAFF.

In this sample, this clonotype turned up a few times. The chain recombines TRBV13 with TRBJ1-4, with D maybe TRBD1 (5 bases). Germline CDR1 is PRHDT and CDR2 is FYEKMQ (reference sequence). The CDR3 spans 15 residues. V lost 5 bases to trimming and J lost 8 bases, with 18 bases between them. The CDR3 protein is CASSPKQETREKLFF. CDR3 sequence (DNA): TGTGCCAGCAGCCCCAAACAGGAGACCAGGGAAAAACTGTTTTTT.

This clonotype was detected only a few times. Since a much larger clone is just one base distant, this may be a read error. This sequence joins TRBV5-1 and TRBJ1-2, with a weak D call TRBD1 (5 bases). V was clipped by 4 bases and J by 4 bases, with 17 bases between them. The germline V gene encodes CDR1 SGHRS and CDR2 YFSETQ. This CDR3 has 15 residues. CDR3: CASSGPGRGIYGYTF. CDR3 in DNA: TGCGCCAGCAGCGGACCGGGACGGGGTATCTATGGCTACACCTTC.

As for this clonotype: A junction boundary mismatches the germline segment, possibly from a read error. V is TRBV11-2 and J is TRBJ2-5, with D uncertain. The CDR3 extends over 14 amino acids. Germline V gene sequence: CDR1 SGHAT, CDR2 FQNNGV. The CDR3 is CASSFRSNGETRYF. CDR3 DNA: TGTGCCAGCAGCTTTAGGTCAAACGGAGAGACCCGGTACTTC.

This clonotype was picked up many times. The chain recombines TRBV3-1 with TRBJ2-4; D uncertain. This CDR3 comprises 18 residues. Germline values: CDR1 LGHDT, CDR2 YNNKEL (reference sequence). Trimming took 0 bases from V and 0 from J, leaving 15 bases between them. The CDR3 is CASSQEGQTILAKNIQYF. The CDR3 nucleotides read TGTGCCAGCAGCCAAGAAGGGCAGACCATACTAGCCAAAAACATTCAGTACTTC.

This clonotype was recorded many times. The rearrangement links TRBV5-5 to TRBJ2-3; TRBD1 matches 7 bases. In germline, CDR1 is SGHKS, CDR2 YYEKEE (reference sequence). J lost 1 base, V lost 3 bases, and 5 bases had no gene match. The CDR3 loop spans 15 amino acids. CDR3 in amino acids: CASSYYRGGTDTQYF. The CDR3 nucleotides read TGTGCCAGCAGCTACTACAGGGGCGGCACAGATACGCAGTATTTT. The variable domain in full, with the rest retrieved from reference TRBV5-5 and TRBJ2-3, is DAGVTQSPTHLIKTRGQQVTLRCSPISGHKSVSWYQQVLGQGPQFIFQYYEKEERGRGNFPDRFSARQFPNYSSELNVNALLLGDSALYLCASSYYRGGTDTQYFGPGTRLTVL.

This clonotype was seen a few times. A much bigger clone sits one base away, suggesting this may be a read error. This chain joins TRBV20-1 and TRBJ2-7; D is undetermined. V gave up 1 base and J gave up 7 bases, with 8 bases separating them. This CDR3 is 11 amino acids long. Per germline, CDR1 DFQATT and CDR2 SNEGSKA (reference sequence). CDR3 bases: TGCAGTGCTAGAGTTTGGCGGGAGCAGTACTTC. Its protein is CSARVWREQYF.